Reported below is one TCR beta chain. There is no known antigen for this receptor. Within one base of it there is no much larger clone, and no base qualities were kept. The sample originates from a study of T cell responses to AZD1222 COVID-19 vaccine (dated by TCRdb to 2020 to 2023). With respect to the entire study: Because spike-specific TCR depth and breadth did not differ between the two schedules, AZD1222 recipients who got a second dose at roughly 4 weeks were pooled with those who got a second dose at roughly 12 weeks. TCR sequencing was performed for fewer than 250 trial participants, of whom around 200 were given two doses of AZD1222 and roughly 25 were given two doses of MenACWY control vaccine. Enrollment into the trials was organized by age into subgroups of 18-55, 56-69 and 70-plus years, and those subgroups contained approximately 160, 26 and 62 TCR-sequenced participants, respectively.

The CDR3 regions of human TCRbeta chains were analyzed by immunosequencing. As for how the authors treated the data: TCRs in the repertoires were matched against a reference library of SARS-CoV-2-specific TCRs that had been generated with the MIRA antigen-specificity platform. Breadth was defined as the fraction of unique TCRs that were SARS-CoV-2-associated. Depth was defined as the fraction of total T cells that were SARS-CoV-2-associated. Using the MIRA data, each spike-specific TCR was assigned both to the spike region to which the TCR was reactive and to a CD4 or CD8 class. Log10-transformed breadth and depth values were compared by one-way ANOVA with Sidak's multiple comparisons tests. The source is immuneACCESS, and TCRdb retained only in-frame sequences with V and J called. Part of the clones is not carried over; for the studies checked, unresolved V genes explain less than half of this, and the remainder is unexplained. The V and J calls and the clone size are those of that table, but D and trimming were determined from the DNA. The sample table contains fewer than 150,000 clones; only one count was recorded for 85% to 95% of them. Roughly 0.91% of the sample is in the top ten clones.

The sample's time point, from its label and the paper: baseline before first vaccination. Vaccinee samples were obtained from the UK trials COV001 and COV002, which included a single-blind randomized controlled phase 2/3 trial of AZD1222 (ChAdOx1 nCoV-19) in healthy adults. Trial participant PBMC samples were collected at day 0 and day 28 after the second dose for TCRbeta chain sequencing. Study-wide findings and limitations: The whole spike protein was spanned by vaccine-associated CD4 TCRs, and dominant responses were seen in regions 160-218 and 743-854. The 56-69-year group was small, and its depth increase did not reach significance, likely because of low power. Most participants were white British and females outnumbered males, and the authors suggested that clonal diversity may have been underestimated. Because no samples from the day 14 peak response were available, repertoires could be characterized only after the peak T cell response. Conclusions about previously exposed vaccinees are limited, since just five or six AZD1222 recipients were seropositive for SARS-CoV-2 at baseline. After two AZD1222 doses, both the breadth and the depth of spike-specific TCRs were significantly higher than at day 0 and than in MenACWY recipients. Epitopes outside the regions mutated in the B.1.351 and B.1.1.7 variants were reportedly recognized by nearly half of the unique spike-specific TCRs.

The sequence derives from an adult in good health. The sample in question was peripheral blood, obtained on day 0 of AZD1222 vaccination.

The DNA reads as follows: TGTGCCAGCAGCCAAAGCGCTTCCGCTAGCGGGGGTCGGACCCAGTACTTC. Its translation is CASSQSASASGGRTQYF. The rearrangement joined TRBV4-2 to TRBJ2-5, with 10 bases aligning to TRBD2. V has 2 bases trimmed and J has 7 bases trimmed; junction bases matching no gene number 13. From the cysteine up to the phenylalanine, the CDR3 has a length of 17 residues. The DNA shown is the 51-base CDR3, in frame from base 1. In the germline V gene, CDR1 corresponds to LGHNA and CDR2 to YNFKEQ.